These T cell receptor beta chains were read from a single sample in a study of CD8+ T cells in alopecia areata. Profiling relied on immunoSEQ multiplex PCR, and the TCRdb table lists in-frame clones only, not all of them. The sample lists 200,000 to 250,000 clones, under 60% occurring once. Here the sequenced sample was CD4+ T cells sorted from blood, taken at week 4, from a patient treated with tofacitinib. These receptor sequences come from a human donor with alopecia areata. Both conserved end residues are part of each CDR3. D genes are given only for firm matches. Some rows have no size entry. The others give once, few or many, or a class for an expanded clone.

cdr3_aa cdr3_nt clone_size d_call j_call v_call
CATSRDLGDEQYF TGTGCCACCAGCAGAGATTTGGGGGATGAGCAGTACTTC few NA TRBJ2-7 TRBV15
CASSVSGTYGYTF TGTGCCAGCAGTGTATCAGGGACCTATGGCTACACCTTC NA NA TRBJ1-2 TRBV25-1
CASSQQANSPLHF TGTGCCAGCAGCCAACAGGCAAATTCACCCCTCCACTTT NA NA TRBJ1-6 TRBV14
CAWAEAFF TGTGCCTGGGCTGAAGCTTTCTTT NA NA TRBJ1-1 TRBV30
CASSLIMAPSSYNEQFF TGCGCCAGCAGCTTGATTATGGCGCCGAGCTCCTACAATGAGCAGTTCTTC NA NA TRBJ2-1 TRBV5-1
CASSSTSGGAYQETQYF TGTGCCAGCAGTTCGACTAGCGGGGGAGCGTACCAAGAGACCCAGTACTTC NA TRBD2 TRBJ2-5 TRBV27
CASSPDSPNTEAFF TGCGCCAGCAGCCCGGACAGTCCCAACACTGAAGCTTTCTTT NA NA TRBJ1-1 TRBV10-2
CASSLGFSYGYTF TGCGCCAGCAGCCTAGGGTTTTCCTATGGCTACACCTTC NA NA TRBJ1-2 TRBV5-1
CASGLRSGGPTGELFF TGTGCCAGCGGTCTGAGAAGCGGGGGGCCCACCGGGGAGCTGTTTTTT NA TRBD2 TRBJ2-2 TRBV7-8
CAWWTGHGYTF TGTGCCTGGTGGACCGGCCATGGCTACACCTTC NA NA TRBJ1-2 TRBV30
CAARDRQETQYF TGTGCCGCCCGGGACAGACAAGAGACCCAGTACTTC NA TRBD1 TRBJ2-5 TRBV10-3
CAWSNGGAQGTQYF TGTGCCTGGAGTAACGGGGGCGCCCAGGGGACCCAGTACTTC NA NA TRBJ2-5 TRBV30
CAIGGMKGKGAEAFF TGTGCCATTGGGGGTATGAAGGGTAAGGGAGCTGAAGCTTTCTTT once NA TRBJ1-1 TRBV2
CSVDRGTGTYNEQFF TGCAGCGTTGATCGCGGGACGGGGACTTACAATGAGCAGTTCTTC NA NA TRBJ2-1 TRBV29-1
CASSESPGSTRAQYF TGTGCCAGCAGTGAATCACCCGGCTCCACTAGGGCCCAGTACTTC NA NA TRBJ2-5 TRBV25-1
CAISEPGTGIRAYGYTF TGTGCCATCAGTGAGCCCGGTACAGGTATCCGGGCCTATGGCTACACCTTC NA NA TRBJ1-2 TRBV10-3
CASSGQGNTEAFF TGTGCCAGCAGTGGACAGGGGAACACTGAAGCTTTCTTT NA TRBD1 TRBJ1-1 TRBV9
CASSTPGTGSGEQYF TGCGCCAGCAGCACCCCCGGGACAGGGTCGGGGGAGCAGTACTTC few TRBD1 TRBJ2-7 TRBV5-1
CSVVTGAYYEQYF TGCAGCGTTGTAACAGGCGCCTATTACGAGCAGTACTTC NA NA TRBJ2-7 TRBV29-1
CASSFGLGGTEAFF TGTGCCAGTAGTTTTGGTTTAGGGGGGACTGAAGCTTTCTTT few NA TRBJ1-1 TRBV19
CASSVEDTETQYF TGCGCCAGCTCGGTGGAGGATACGGAGACCCAGTACTTC few NA TRBJ2-5 TRBV5-1
CASSRGQEETQYF TGTGCCAGCAGCCGCGGACAGGAAGAGACCCAGTACTTC NA TRBD1 TRBJ2-5 TRBV6-6